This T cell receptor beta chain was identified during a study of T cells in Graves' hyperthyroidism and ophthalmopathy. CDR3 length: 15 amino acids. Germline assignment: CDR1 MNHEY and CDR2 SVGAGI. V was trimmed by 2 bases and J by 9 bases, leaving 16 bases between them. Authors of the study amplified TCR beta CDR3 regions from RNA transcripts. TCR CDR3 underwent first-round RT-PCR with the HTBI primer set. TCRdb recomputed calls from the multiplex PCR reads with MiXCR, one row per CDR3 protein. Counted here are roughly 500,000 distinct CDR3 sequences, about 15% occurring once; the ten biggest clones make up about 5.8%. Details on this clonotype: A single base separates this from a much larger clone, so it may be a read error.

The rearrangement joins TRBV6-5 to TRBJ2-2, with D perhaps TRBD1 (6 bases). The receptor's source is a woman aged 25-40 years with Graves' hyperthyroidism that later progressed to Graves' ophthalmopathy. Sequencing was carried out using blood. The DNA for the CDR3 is TGTGCCAGCAGTTACGAGGGACACAGTGGTAGGGAGCTGTTTTTT. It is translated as CASSYEGHSGRELFF.